A single count supports the clone carrying this T cell receptor beta chain. Its antigen is unidentified. The data were taken from a study of vaccination and CD4 T cells after COVID-19. Study summary: The cells in question were stimulated using overlapping spike peptides derived from SARS-CoV-2, HCoV-NL63, HCoV-OC43 and HCoV-229E.

The treatment denotes: roughly 10-day PBMC culture with coronavirus spike peptide pools or control peptides (ViraFEST assay). Pre-COVID-19 pandemic sampling (2011-2018) yielded the unexposed donor's CD4+ T cells. The authors isolated CD4+ T cells by negative selection after 10 days of culture. Cultured CD4+ T cell DNA was sequenced using the Oncomine TCR Beta short-read assay. TCRdb called the PCR reads again in MiXCR, with one record for every CDR3 protein. The sample holds 6,000 to 8,000 distinct CDR3 sequences, 43% seen once. V lost 0 bases, J lost 3 bases, and 12 bases lay in between. Looked up from germline, CDR1 is SGHRS and CDR2 is YFSETQ. The CDR3 runs 15 residues.

The V gene is TRBV5-1, the J gene TRBJ1-1; D is perhaps TRBD1 (5 bases). The clonotype was recovered from a human donor in good health. The sample consisted of CD4+ T cells from blood, cultured in vitro. CDR3 sequence: CASSLDWGQDTEAFF. CDR3 bases: TGCGCCAGCAGCTTGGACTGGGGCCAGGACACTGAAGCTTTCTTT.